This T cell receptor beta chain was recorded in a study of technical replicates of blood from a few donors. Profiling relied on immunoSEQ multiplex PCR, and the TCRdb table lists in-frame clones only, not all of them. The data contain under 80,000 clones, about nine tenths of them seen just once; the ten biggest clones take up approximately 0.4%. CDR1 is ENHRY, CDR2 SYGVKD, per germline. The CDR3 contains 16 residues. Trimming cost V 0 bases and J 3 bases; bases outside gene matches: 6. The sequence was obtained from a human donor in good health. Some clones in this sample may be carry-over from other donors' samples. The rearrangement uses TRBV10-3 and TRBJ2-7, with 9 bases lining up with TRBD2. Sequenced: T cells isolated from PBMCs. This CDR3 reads CAISESSSGRIYEQYF. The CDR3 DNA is TGTGCCATCAGTGAGTCTAGTAGCGGGAGAATCTACGAGCAGTACTTC.